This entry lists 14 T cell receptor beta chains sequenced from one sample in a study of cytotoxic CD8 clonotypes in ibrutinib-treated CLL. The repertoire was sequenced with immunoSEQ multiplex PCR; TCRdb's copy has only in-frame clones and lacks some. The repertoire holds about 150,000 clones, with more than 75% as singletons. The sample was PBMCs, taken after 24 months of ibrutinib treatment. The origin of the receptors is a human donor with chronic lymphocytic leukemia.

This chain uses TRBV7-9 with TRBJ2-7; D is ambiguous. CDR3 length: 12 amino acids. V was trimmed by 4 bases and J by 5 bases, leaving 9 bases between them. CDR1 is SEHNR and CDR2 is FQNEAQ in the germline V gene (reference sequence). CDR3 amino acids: CASSSPRNEQYF. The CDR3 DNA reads TGTGCCAGCAGCTCCCCCCGGAACGAGCAGTACTTC.

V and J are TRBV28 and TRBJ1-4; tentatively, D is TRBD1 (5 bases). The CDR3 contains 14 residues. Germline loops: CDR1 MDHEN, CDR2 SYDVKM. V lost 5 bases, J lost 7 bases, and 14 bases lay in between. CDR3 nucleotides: TGTGCCAGCAGTCCACCTGGGGGGGGTGAAAAACTGTTTTTT. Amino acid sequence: CASSPPGGGEKLFF.

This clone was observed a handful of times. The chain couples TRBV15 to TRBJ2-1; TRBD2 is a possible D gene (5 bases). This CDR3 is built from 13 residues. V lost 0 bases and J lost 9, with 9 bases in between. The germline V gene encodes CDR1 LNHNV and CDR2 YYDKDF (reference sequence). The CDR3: CATSRDTGSEQFF. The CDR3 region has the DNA TGTGCCACCAGCAGAGATACGGGGTCTGAGCAGTTCTTC.

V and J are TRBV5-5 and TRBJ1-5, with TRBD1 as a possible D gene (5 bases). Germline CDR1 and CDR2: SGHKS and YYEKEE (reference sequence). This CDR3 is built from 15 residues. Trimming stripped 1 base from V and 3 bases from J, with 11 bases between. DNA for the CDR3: TGTGCCAGCAGCTTGAGTGTGGGGCACAATCAGCCCCAGCATTTT. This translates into CASSLSVGHNQPQHF.

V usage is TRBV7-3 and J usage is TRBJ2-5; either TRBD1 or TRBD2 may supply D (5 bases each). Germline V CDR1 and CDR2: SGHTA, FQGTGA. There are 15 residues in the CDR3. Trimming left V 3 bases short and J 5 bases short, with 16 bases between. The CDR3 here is CASSLGTAIGETQYF. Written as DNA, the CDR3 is TGTGCCAGCAGCTTGGGGACCGCCATCGGGGAGACCCAGTACTTC.

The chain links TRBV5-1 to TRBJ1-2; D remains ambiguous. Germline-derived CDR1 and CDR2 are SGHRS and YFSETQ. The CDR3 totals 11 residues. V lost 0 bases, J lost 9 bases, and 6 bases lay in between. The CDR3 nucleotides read TGCGCCAGCAGCTTGGGGGCTCGCTACACCTTC. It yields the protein CASSLGARYTF.

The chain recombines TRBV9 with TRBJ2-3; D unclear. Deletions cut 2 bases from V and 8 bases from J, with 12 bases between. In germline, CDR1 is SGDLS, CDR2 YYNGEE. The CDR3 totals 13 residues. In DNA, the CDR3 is TGTGCCAGCAGCGTGGACCCATCGGGTACGCAGTATTTT. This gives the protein CASSVDPSGTQYF.

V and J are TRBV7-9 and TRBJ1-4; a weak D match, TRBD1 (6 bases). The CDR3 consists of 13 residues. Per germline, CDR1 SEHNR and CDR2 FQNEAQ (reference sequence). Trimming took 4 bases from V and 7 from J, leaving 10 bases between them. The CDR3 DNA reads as TGTGCCAGCAGCTCCGAGACAGGTGAAAAACTGTTTTTT. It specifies CASSSETGEKLFF.

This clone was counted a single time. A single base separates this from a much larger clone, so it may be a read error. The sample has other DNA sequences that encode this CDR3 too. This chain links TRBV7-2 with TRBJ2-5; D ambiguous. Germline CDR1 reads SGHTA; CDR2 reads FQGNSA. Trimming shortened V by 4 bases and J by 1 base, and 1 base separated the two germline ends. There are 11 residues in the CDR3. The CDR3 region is CASSSQETQYF. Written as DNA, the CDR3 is TGTGCCAGCAGCTCCCAAGAGACCCAGTACTTC. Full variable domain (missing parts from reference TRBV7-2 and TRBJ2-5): GAGVSQSPSNKVTEKGKDVELRCDPISGHTALYWYRQSLGQGLEFLIYFQGNSAPDKSGLPSDRFSAERTGGSVSTLTIQRTQQEDSAVYLCASSSQETQYFGPGTRLLVL.

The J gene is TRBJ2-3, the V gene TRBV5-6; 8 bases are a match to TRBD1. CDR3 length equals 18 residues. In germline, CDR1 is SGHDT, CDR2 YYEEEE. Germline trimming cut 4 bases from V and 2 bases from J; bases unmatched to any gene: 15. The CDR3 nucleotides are TGTGCCAGCAGCGTGGAACCTTTGGGACAGGAGGCCACAGATACGCAGTATTTT. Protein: CASSVEPLGQEATDTQYF.

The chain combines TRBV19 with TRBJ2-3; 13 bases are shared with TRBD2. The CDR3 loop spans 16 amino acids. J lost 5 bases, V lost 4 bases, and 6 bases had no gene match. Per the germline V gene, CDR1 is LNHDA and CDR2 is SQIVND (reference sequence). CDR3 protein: CASSTGLAGALDTQYF. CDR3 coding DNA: TGTGCCAGTAGTACCGGACTAGCGGGAGCCCTAGATACGCAGTATTTT. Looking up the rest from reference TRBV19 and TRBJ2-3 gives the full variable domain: DGGITQSPKYLFRKEGQNVTLSCEQNLNHDAMYWYRQDPGQGLRLIYYSQIVNDFQKGDIAEGYSVSREKKESFPLTVTSAQKNPTAFYLCASSTGLAGALDTQYFGPGTRLTVL.

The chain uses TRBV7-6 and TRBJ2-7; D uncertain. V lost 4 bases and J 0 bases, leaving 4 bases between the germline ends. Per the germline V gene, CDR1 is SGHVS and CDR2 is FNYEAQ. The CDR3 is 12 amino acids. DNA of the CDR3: TGTGCCAGCAGCTCGAACTCCTACGAGCAGTACTTC. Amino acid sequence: CASSSNSYEQYF.

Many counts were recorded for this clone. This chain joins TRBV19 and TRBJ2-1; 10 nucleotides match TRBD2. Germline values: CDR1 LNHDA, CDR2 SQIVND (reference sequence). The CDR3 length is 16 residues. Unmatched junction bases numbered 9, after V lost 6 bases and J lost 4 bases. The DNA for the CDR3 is TGTGCCAGTAGGGTGATAGCGGGAGGAGATTACAATGAGCAGTTCTTC. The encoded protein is CASRVIAGGDYNEQFF.

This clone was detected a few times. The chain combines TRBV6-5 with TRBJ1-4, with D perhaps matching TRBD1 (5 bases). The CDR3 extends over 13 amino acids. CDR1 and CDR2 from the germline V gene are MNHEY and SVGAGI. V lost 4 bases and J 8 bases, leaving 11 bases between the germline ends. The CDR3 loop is CASSFTEGEKLFF. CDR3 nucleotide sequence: TGTGCCAGCAGTTTCACGGAGGGGGAAAAACTGTTTTTT.